The 15 T cell receptor beta chains below come from one sample, sequenced in a study of PD-L1 blockade in urothelial cancer. Produced via immunoSEQ multiplex PCR; TCRdb's table is partial and in-frame only. The sample lists 17,000 or so clones, roughly 87% seen once, with just under 6% in the top ten. Sample: PBMCs, taken around atezolizumab (anti-PD-L1) treatment. These receptors all stem from a man in his fifties or sixties with urothelial cancer.

The V gene is TRBV29-1, the J gene TRBJ2-5; 10 positions match TRBD2. After removal of 3 bases from V and 4 bases from J, the junction contained 5 bases not matched to a gene. Germline-derived CDR1 and CDR2 are SQVTM and ANQGSEA. The CDR3 is made up of 14 amino acids. CDR3 sequence reads: CSVDQRGGGETQYF. The CDR3 DNA reads as TGCAGCGTTGACCAGCGGGGGGGAGGAGAGACCCAGTACTTC.

In its sample, this clone was seen once. The chain couples TRBV28 to TRBJ2-7; possible D gene TRBD1, 6 bases. The CDR3 is 12 residues long. Trimming cost V 0 bases and J 6 bases, with 6 bases left between them. CDR1 is MDHEN, CDR2 SYDVKM, per germline. In nucleotides, the CDR3 is TGTGCCAGCAGTTTATGGGGGGCCGAGCAGTACTTC. Encoded protein: CASSLWGAEQYF.

The V call is TRBV27, the J call TRBJ1-6; the D gene is possibly TRBD1 (5 bases). Trimming took 5 bases from V and 0 from J, leaving 11 bases between them. This CDR3 comprises 16 residues. The germline CDR1 and CDR2 sequences are MNHEY and SMNVEV (reference sequence). The CDR3 nucleotides read TGTGCCAGCAGTCCTCGGACAAGCTCCTATAATTCACCCCTCCACTTT. As protein: CASSPRTSSYNSPLHF.

This rearrangement joins TRBV5-1 to TRBJ2-1; tentative D call: TRBD2 (6 bases). CDR1 is SGHRS, CDR2 YFSETQ, per germline. With 5 bases removed from V and 4 bases from J, the gap between germline ends came to 16 bases. The CDR3 spans 15 residues. For the CDR3, the DNA is TGCGCCAGCAGTCCTACGGGAGCAGTATACAATGAGCAGTTCTTC. Translating it yields CASSPTGAVYNEQFF.

A few counts support this clone. The chain uses TRBV6-1 and TRBJ2-1, with TRBD2 identical over 7 bases. Germline CDR1 reads MNHNS; CDR2 reads SASEGT. The CDR3 sequence is 12 residues long. V lost 0 bases and J lost 11; bases outside the gene matches: 1. The chain's CDR3 is CASSEARGKQFF. The CDR3 bases are TGTGCCAGCAGTGAAGCGCGGGGGAAGCAGTTCTTC.

This clone was detected only once. The J gene is TRBJ2-1, the V gene TRBV30, with 10 positions matching TRBD2. The ends lost 3 bases at V and 6 bases at J; junction bases unmatched: 11. The germline gives CDR1 GTSNPN, CDR2 SVGIG (reference sequence). This CDR3 has 16 residues. The CDR3 DNA reads TGTGCCTGGAGGAAAACAGCGGGAGGGTTGGGCAATGAGCAGTTCTTC. This translates into CAWRKTAGGLGNEQFF.

This chain uses TRBV2 with TRBJ1-1, with D possibly TRBD1 on 5 matching bases. This CDR3 contains 14 residues. CDR1 is SNHLY and CDR2 is FYNNEI in the germline V gene. Trimming cost V 7 bases and J 0 bases, with 12 bases left between them. CDR3 region: CASTGTYLNTEAFF. CDR3 coding DNA: TGTGCCAGCACCGGGACTTATCTGAACACTGAAGCTTTCTTT.

The chain uses TRBV5-6 and TRBJ2-5; D unresolved. This CDR3 has 14 residues. V dropped 0 bases and J dropped 1 base, with 7 bases sitting between them. Looked up from germline, CDR1 is SGHDT and CDR2 is YYEEEE. In DNA, the CDR3 is TGTGCCAGCAGCTTGGCTCCCTTCCAAGAGACCCAGTACTTC. The encoded protein is CASSLAPFQETQYF. The entire variable domain, with the rest obtained from reference TRBV5-6 and TRBJ2-5, is as follows: DAGVTQSPTHLIKTRGQQVTLRCSPKSGHDTVSWYQQALGQGPQFIFQYYEEEERQRGNFPDRFSGHQFPNYSSELNVNALLLGDSALYLCASSLAPFQETQYFGPGTRLLVL.

This clone has more than one count but fewer than ten. This rearrangement joins TRBV2 to TRBJ2-7, with D perhaps TRBD2 (6 bases). This CDR3 region has 19 residues. The V gene lost 0 bases and the J gene lost 4 bases, with 25 bases spanning the gap. CDR1 and CDR2 (germline): SNHLY, FYNNEI. CDR3 region: CASSEALLQWGERVYEQYF. CDR3 sequence (DNA): TGTGCCAGCAGTGAAGCGCTTTTACAGTGGGGGGAGAGGGTGTACGAGCAGTACTTC.

The chain has TRBV6-1 and TRBJ2-3; TRBD2 is a possible D gene (6 bases). CDR3 length: 15 residues. V gave up 5 bases and J gave up 0 bases, with 12 bases separating them. Germline CDR1 and CDR2: MNHNS and SASEGT. CDR3 loop: CASSRWSGSTDTQYF. In DNA form, the CDR3 reads TGTGCCAGCAGTCGATGGAGCGGGAGCACAGATACGCAGTATTTT.

The chain recombines TRBV19 with TRBJ2-7, with 7 bases matching TRBD2. The V gene end was trimmed by 6 bases and the J gene end by 0 bases; junction bases not matched to a gene: 8. Germline V gene sequence: CDR1 LNHDA, CDR2 SQIVND (reference sequence). The CDR3 contains 15 residues. For the CDR3, the DNA is TGTGCCAGTAGGGAGCGGGACCGGAGCTCCTACGAGCAGTACTTC. Translation gives CASRERDRSSYEQYF.

The table lists this clone with a few counts. The chain is built from TRBV6-4 and TRBJ2-1, with 9 bases matching TRBD2. The CDR3 is 17 residues long. V was pared by 2 bases and J by 5 bases, with 10 bases of the junction left unmatched. The germline gives CDR1 MRHNA, CDR2 SNTAGT. CDR3 protein: CASSDELGLATHNEQFF. For the CDR3, the DNA is TGTGCCAGCAGTGACGAGTTGGGACTAGCAACCCACAATGAGCAGTTCTTC.

The chain has TRBV28 and TRBJ1-5, with D perhaps TRBD1 (6 bases). CDR1 MDHEN and CDR2 SYDVKM come from the germline V gene. The V gene lost 5 bases and the J gene lost 2 bases, with 10 bases spanning the gap. The CDR3 sequence is 14 residues long. The CDR3, as DNA: TGTGCCAGCAGTCTAGGACAGCGCAATCAGCCCCAGCATTTT. This translates into CASSLGQRNQPQHF. Together with reference TRBV28 and TRBJ1-5, the CDR3 gives the full variable domain: DVKVTQSSRYLVKRTGEKVFLECVQDMDHENMFWYRQDPGLGLRLIYFSYDVKMKEKGDIPEGYSVSREKKERFSLILESASTNQTSMYLCASSLGQRNQPQHFGDGTRLSIL.

This chain uses TRBV19 with TRBJ2-2, with D perhaps matching TRBD2 (5 bases). The germline V gene encodes CDR1 LNHDA and CDR2 SQIVND (reference sequence). CDR3 length equals 16 residues. The ends were cut back, 6 bases at V and 6 bases at J, with 20 bases in the middle. CDR3 coding DNA: TGTGCCAGTAGCTCGACACCCGGAGCGGTTTCCGGGGAGCTGTTTTTT. Translation: CASSSTPGAVSGELFF.

This clone has just one count. The chain links TRBV6-1 to TRBJ1-2; a weak D match, TRBD1 (5 bases). Germline CDR1 and CDR2: MNHNS and SASEGT. Trimming shortened V by 4 bases and J by 7 bases, and 10 bases separated the two germline ends. This CDR3 is built from 12 residues. The CDR3 DNA reads as TGTGCCAGCAGTGTGACTAGGGGTGGCTACACCTTC. Amino acids: CASSVTRGGYTF.